These 10 T cell receptor beta chains came from one sample sequenced in a study of blood T cells in healthy people across ages. Sample-barcoded 5' priming and a J-beta primer mix drove a second PCR of 7 to 11 cycles. TCRdb fed the 5' RACE reads into MiXCR, producing one record per CDR3 protein. The sample has 750,000 or so distinct CDR3 sequences; 20% to 30% are singletons. These data were also filed under a second study, of T cells of mothers and their children.

The sequencing sample was made of blood. These receptors all come from a boy aged 10-17 years in good health.

This chain joins TRBV6-6 and TRBJ2-5; 12 bases align to TRBD2. CDR1 MNHNY and CDR2 SVGAGI come from the germline V gene (reference sequence). V lost 6 bases and J lost 3; bases outside the gene matches: 5. The CDR3 is made up of 15 amino acids. As DNA, the CDR3 is TGTGCCAGCAGCGAGACTAGCGGGAGAAAAGAGACCCAGTACTTC. It translates to CASSETSGRKETQYF.

The V call is TRBV7-2, the J call TRBJ2-3; weak D call: TRBD2 (6 bases). Trimming removed 5 bases from V and 5 bases from J, with 8 bases in between. The CDR3 extends over 12 amino acids. Germline-derived CDR1 and CDR2 are SGHTA and FQGNSA. The CDR3 sequence is CASSRRGDTQYF. The CDR3 nucleotides read TGTGCCAGCAGCCGGAGGGGAGATACGCAGTATTTT.

This CDR3 is CSARVEGGLDEKLFF. The CDR3 DNA is TGCAGTGCTAGGGTGGAGGGGGGCCTTGATGAAAAACTGTTTTTT. V is TRBV20-1 and J is TRBJ1-4, with D tentatively TRBD1 (6 bases). There are 15 residues in the CDR3. Germline assignment: CDR1 DFQATT and CDR2 SNEGSKA (reference sequence). V shed 3 bases and J shed 6 bases, with 17 bases lying between them.

This clonotype turned up a few times. The chain joins TRBV5-5 to TRBJ2-5; TRBD2 aligns across 7 bases. The CDR3 is 15 residues long. CDR1 SGHKS and CDR2 YYEKEE come from the germline V gene (reference sequence). Unmatched junction bases numbered 7, after V lost 0 bases and J lost 5 bases. The CDR3: CASSLALAVAETQYF. The CDR3 DNA is TGTGCCAGCAGCTTGGCCCTAGCGGTGGCGGAGACCCAGTACTTC.

The rearrangement links TRBV10-3 to TRBJ1-2, with unresolved D. This CDR3 has 11 residues. Trimming took 4 bases from V and 6 from J, leaving 6 bases between them. The germline gives CDR1 ENHRY, CDR2 SYGVKD. CDR3: CAISGGDGYTF. CDR3 in DNA: TGTGCCATCAGTGGTGGGGATGGCTACACCTTC.

Only a few counts were recorded for this clonotype. The chain couples TRBV28 to TRBJ2-1, with 8 bases matching TRBD2. The CDR3 is 14 residues long. Germline loops: CDR1 MDHEN, CDR2 SYDVKM. Trimming took 5 bases from V and 9 from J; bases not matched to a gene: 9. CDR3 nucleotides: TGTGCCAGCAGTCCGGGGGGGCCGGGAGGTGAGCAGTTCTTC. Translated: CASSPGGPGGEQFF.

This clonotype appeared a few times. The chain employs TRBV4-2 and TRBJ2-2; D assignment may be TRBD1 or TRBD2 (6 bases each). The CDR3 runs to 18 residues. Trimming removed 0 bases from V and 7 bases from J, with 21 bases in between. Germline values: CDR1 LGHNA, CDR2 YNFKEQ. Written as DNA, the CDR3 is TGTGCCAGCAGCCAAGAGGCTCGTGGAACGGGGGCGGGCGGGGAGCTGTTTTTT. Translated: CASSQEARGTGAGGELFF.

The J gene is TRBJ2-3, the V gene TRBV4-1; D gene uncertain. Trimming took 1 base from V and 4 from J, leaving 12 bases between them. The CDR3 runs to 15 residues. Germline V gene data show CDR1 as MGHRA and CDR2 as YSYEKL. Here the CDR3 reads CASSQAVSGADTQYF. The DNA of the CDR3 is TGCGCCAGCAGCCAAGCTGTCTCTGGGGCAGATACGCAGTATTTT.

This clonotype has a handful of counts. The chain joins TRBV6-5 to TRBJ2-7; possible D gene TRBD2, 7 bases. This CDR3 spans 15 amino acids. Germline CDR1 is MNHEY and CDR2 is SVGAGI. The ends were cut back, 6 bases at V and 0 bases at J, with 15 bases in the middle. The CDR3 is CASSRGATSSYEQYF. DNA of the CDR3: TGTGCCAGCAGCCGGGGGGCCACCAGCTCCTACGAGCAGTACTTC.

This clonotype was detected only a few times. This chain joins TRBV3-1 and TRBJ2-5; 13 nucleotides agree with TRBD2. Germline trimming cut 4 bases from V and 5 bases from J; bases unmatched to any gene: 10. The germline CDR1 and CDR2 sequences are LGHDT and YNNKEL (reference sequence). The CDR3 is 17 residues long. The CDR3 reads CASSLGTSGMYTETQYF. The CDR3, as DNA: TGTGCCAGCAGCCTAGGGACTAGCGGGATGTATACGGAGACCCAGTACTTC.